This T cell receptor beta chain was documented in a study of CD8+ T cells in alopecia areata (dated by TCRdb to the late 2010s). About the investigation overall: In both human patients and the C3H/HeJ mouse model, the study applied high-throughput TCRbeta sequencing to look at T cell clonal expansion in alopecia areata. TCRbeta CDR3 regions were amplified by immunoSEQ multiplex PCR using 35 Vbeta forward and 13 Jbeta reverse primers. RNA came from the PAXgene miRNA kit for fixed scalp, the miRNeasy kit for PBMCs, and the RNeasy kit for mouse skin. In humans, TCRbeta sequencing was performed on scalp tissue and on sorted CD4+ and CD8+ peripheral blood T cells from healthy controls and from patients with patchy or totalis/universalis alopecia areata. Scalp clonality was compared across normal scalp (n=4), patchy alopecia areata scalp (n=8), and alopecia totalis/universalis scalp (n=8).

From alopecia areata patients, peripheral blood was collected along with lesional scalp punch biopsies. PBMCs were isolated by density centrifugation and stained for CD3, CD4 and CD8, and CD4+ and CD8+ T cells were sorted on a FACSAria. Untreated alopecia areata patients were recruited as part of a multicenter biomarker study. Blood CD8+ T cells from 4 to 6 biomarker-study patients were further sorted into NKG2D-low and NKG2D-high fractions. The library was produced with the immunoSEQ multiplex PCR assay. RNA was extracted from all samples and reverse transcribed into cDNA as template for TCR sequencing. SuperScript III was used for first-strand cDNA synthesis, primed with a 2:1 mix of oligo-dT and random hexamers. A synthetic immune receptor repertoire was used to assess amplification bias, and residual bias was removed computationally. As for the original processing: Raw reads were preprocessed to remove errors, and CDR3 was defined by IMGT conventions from the conserved cysteine to phenylalanine. To get clonality, Shannon entropy was normalized by log2 of the number of productive unique TCRs and the result was subtracted from 1. Whether scalp clones were CD4 or CD8 was inferred by matching scalp TCRbeta sequences against CD4 and CD8 repertoires sorted from blood. This is the immuneACCESS table as TCRdb keeps it, with only in-frame sequences that have V and J called. A part of the clones is gone; compared with another copy, unresolved V genes explain less than half, and the rest is unexplained. The D gene and trimming were derived from the DNA, and the V and J assignments and clone size from that table. This sample holds 30,000 to 35,000 clones; approximately 60% were observed only once. The ten biggest clones cover less than 50% of the sample.

Many counts were recorded for this clone. What antigen it recognizes has not been identified. Base qualities are not at hand, and no much larger clone is one base apart. Germline trimming: 5 bases from V, 2 bases from J; junction bases outside gene matches: 5. The germline V gene (reference sequence) sets CDR1 to PRHDT and CDR2 to FYEKMQ. Reading from cysteine to phenylalanine, the CDR3 counts 14 amino acids. Solely the CDR3 DNA is kept, with 42 bases framed from the first base. The study at large found these results: Shared TCR sequences between patients were less evident than in mice, which may be partly attributable to HLA diversity in the patient population. Higher clonality and more expanded CD8+ clones were observed in lesional scalp than in normal scalp, particularly in alopecia totalis/universalis, a finding suggestive of antigenic drive. Scalp TCR repertoire analysis is complicated because resident alphabeta T cells in normal human skin are also sequenced, whereas mouse skin is dominated by gammadelta T cells.

The specimen sequenced was NKG2D-high CD8+ T cells sorted from blood. What the cell subset or site label conveys for this sample: sorted CD8+ NKG2D-high blood T cells. The rearrangement joined TRBV13 to TRBJ2-7; 8 junctional bases match TRBD1. This clonotype was obtained from a human donor with alopecia areata. In nucleotide form, the sequence is TGTGCCAGCAGCCAGGACAGGGACACCTACGAGCAGTACTTC. Its translation reads: CASSQDRDTYEQYF.